These T cell receptor beta chains were read from a single sample in a study of T cell responses to AZD1222 COVID-19 vaccine. Profiling relied on immunoSEQ multiplex PCR, and the TCRdb table lists in-frame clones only, not all of them. The sample comprises about 83,000 clones, approximately 87% of which are singletons, and under 5% rests with the top ten. Specimen: peripheral blood, collected on day 0 of MenACWY control vaccination. The origin of the receptors is an adult in good health. Both conserved end residues are part of each CDR3. The D gene is left open where the match is weak. Only part of the rows carry a size: once, few, many, or a class if the clone is expanded.

j_call,d_call,clone_size,v_call,cdr3_nt,cdr3_aa
TRBJ2-1,-,-,TRBV18,TGTGCCAGCTCACCGCCGGGATGGGAAACACTTGAGCAGTTCTTC,CASSPPGWETLEQFF
TRBJ2-3,TRBD2,-,TRBV25-1,TGTGCCAGCAGTGTGAGCGGGAGGCCCACTAGCACAGATACGCAGTATTTT,CASSVSGRPTSTDTQYF
TRBJ2-7,TRBD2,once,TRBV6-5,TGTGCCAGCAGTTACTCGACTAGCGCGGGCTGGGAGCAGTACTTC,CASSYSTSAGWEQYF
TRBJ1-1,TRBD1,-,TRBV3-1/TRBV3-2,TGTGCCAGCAGTCCGGACAGGGGAGTAGGTGAAGCTTTCTTT,CASSPDRGVGEAFF
TRBJ2-3,TRBD1,-,TRBV6-5,TGTGCCAGCAGGAACCGGGACAGGGTAACAGATACGCAGTATTTT,CASRNRDRVTDTQYF
TRBJ1-2,TRBD1,few,TRBV29-1,TGCAGCGCCGGTGTCGGGACAGGGGGCTTCCATATGAGCTACACCTTC,CSAGVGTGGFHMSYTF
TRBJ2-1,-,few,TRBV6-5,TGTGCCAGCAGCTGGGCAAATGAGCAGTTCTTC,CASSWANEQFF
TRBJ2-7,TRBD2,-,TRBV14,TGTGCCAGCAGCCCTATTTTTGGGACTAGCGGGAGGAGTGACTCCTACGAGCAGTACTTC,CASSPIFGTSGRSDSYEQYF
TRBJ2-7,TRBD1,-,TRBV25-1,TGTGCCAGCGTCGGACAGGGGTTGGTAGACGAGCAGTACTTC,CASVGQGLVDEQYF
TRBJ2-1,TRBD2,-,TRBV6-2/TRBV6-3,TGTGCCAGCAGTTACTCCCCCCGACTAGCGGGAGAGTGGGGAAATGAGCAGTTCTTC,CASSYSPRLAGEWGNEQFF
TRBJ2-5,-,-,TRBV18,TGTGCCAGCTCACCCGCAGGGGAGGGGACCCAGTACTTC,CASSPAGEGTQYF
TRBJ2-7,TRBD1,-,TRBV24-1,TGTGCCACCAGTGATTGGAGGGACAGGGGTAACGAGCAGTACTTC,CATSDWRDRGNEQYF
TRBJ1-1,-,-,TRBV6-5,TGTGCCAGCAGTTACTCGAATGTGGAATCCCCTGAAGCTTTCTTT,CASSYSNVESPEAFF
TRBJ2-7,-,-,TRBV5-1,TGCGCCAGCAGCTCCTCTCTAAGGGGCCCCGAGTACGAGCAGTACTTC,CASSSSLRGPEYEQYF
TRBJ2-7,-,-,TRBV10-3,TGTGCCACATCCCCACCCCGGGGGAGCGGACCCTCCTACGAGCAGTACTTC,CATSPPRGSGPSYEQYF
TRBJ1-4,-,-,TRBV19,TGTGCCAGTAGAGGGTATGGGACTAATGAAAAACTGTTTTTT,CASRGYGTNEKLFF
TRBJ1-2,TRBD1,few,TRBV5-4,TGTGCCAGCAGCCACCGACAGGGTGGCTACACCTTC,CASSHRQGGYTF
TRBJ2-1,-,-,TRBV6-2/TRBV6-3,TGTGCCAGCAGTTACTCGGATGGGGCCTACAATGAGCAGTTCTTC,CASSYSDGAYNEQFF
TRBJ2-1,-,-,TRBV12-5,TGTGCTAGTGTAAGTCCTGACAACAATGAGCAGTTCTTC,CASVSPDNNEQFF
TRBJ2-4,-,-,TRBV27,TGTGCCAGCAGTTTACAGGGGGAGGACATTCAGTACTTC,CASSLQGEDIQYF